The 18 T cell receptor beta chains in this list originate from one sample, sequenced in a study of blood T cell repertoires in COVID-19. Profiled with immunoSEQ multiplex PCR; TCRdb holds only in-frame clones, not every one. The top ten hold less than 7.5% of the sample, which has under 250,000 clones, approximately 88% seen once. Material for sequencing was peripheral blood. These receptors came from a man aged 55 to 69 who had recovered from COVID-19.

This clone was observed once. This chain uses TRBV10-3 with TRBJ2-3, with TRBD1 matching over 8 bases. Germline V gene data show CDR1 as ENHRY and CDR2 as SYGVKD. The CDR3 has 16 residues. V lost 4 bases to trimming and J lost 4 bases; unmatched junction nucleotides: 10. CDR3 DNA sequence: TGTGCCATCAGTGCTGGACAGGGTGTATTTCCAGATACGCAGTATTTT. This encodes CAISAGQGVFPDTQYF.

This sequence joins TRBV6-1 and TRBJ2-5; 8 bases align to TRBD1. Germline CDR1 and CDR2: MNHNS and SASEGT. J lost 5 bases, V lost 1 base, and 3 bases had no gene match. CDR3 length: 14 amino acids. In DNA, the CDR3 is TGTGCCAGCAGTGAAGGGACAGGGAGGGAGACCCAGTACTTC. It specifies CASSEGTGRETQYF.

The V call is TRBV10-3, the J call TRBJ1-2; D possibly corresponds to TRBD1 (5 bases). V lost 2 bases to trimming and J lost 9 bases, with 16 bases between them. Germline V gives CDR1 ENHRY, CDR2 SYGVKD. The length of the CDR3 is 14 residues. The CDR3 DNA reads as TGTGCCATCAGTGAGGGGGGGGTAGTAATTAGCTACACCTTC. It encodes CAISEGGVVISYTF.

V is TRBV6-4 and J is TRBJ2-3; weak D call: TRBD1 (6 bases). Trimming removed 0 bases from V and 4 bases from J, with 11 bases in between. CDR3 size: 15 residues. The V gene's germline CDR1 is MRHNA and CDR2 SNTAGT. Here the CDR3 reads CASSDSRGIPDTQYF. The CDR3 bases are TGTGCCAGCAGTGACTCAAGGGGGATACCAGATACGCAGTATTTT.

The chain is built from TRBV2 and TRBJ1-2; TRBD1 might be the D (5 bases). Germline V gene lookup returns CDR1 SNHLY and CDR2 FYNNEI. V dropped 2 bases and J dropped 4 bases, with 8 bases sitting between them. This CDR3 is built from 13 residues. This chain's CDR3 is CASSENTGYGYTF. CDR3 coding DNA: TGTGCCAGCAGTGAAAACACAGGCTATGGCTACACCTTC.

The chain carries TRBV6-2 or TRBV6-3 and TRBJ1-1; TRBD1 might be the D (5 bases). Germline V CDR1 and CDR2: MNHEY, SVGEGT. This CDR3 region has 16 residues. Trimming took off 6 bases at V and 5 bases at J, with 22 bases between the two ends. The CDR3 protein is CASSKSPAGRGTEAFF. CDR3 nucleotides: TGTGCCAGCAGCAAATCCCCGGCAGGGCGCGGTACTGAAGCTTTCTTT.

This chain uses TRBV3-1 (or the pseudogene TRBV3-2) with TRBJ1-1; 8 nucleotides align to TRBD1. Unmatched junction bases numbered 7, after V lost 4 bases and J lost 0 bases. Germline CDR1 is LGHDT and CDR2 is YNNKEL (reference sequence). The CDR3 contains 16 residues. Here the CDR3 DNA reads TGTGCCAGCAGCCCAACCCGACAGGGGATGAACACTGAAGCTTTCTTT. Translation gives CASSPTRQGMNTEAFF.

This chain links TRBV18 with TRBJ2-3; 7 nucleotides match TRBD2. V lost 4 bases and J lost 0; bases outside the gene matches: 7. Germline CDR1 and CDR2: KGHSH and LQKENI. The length of the CDR3 is 16 residues. Here the CDR3 reads CASSLQSSGSTDTQYF. The CDR3 nucleotides read TGTGCCAGCTCACTTCAATCTAGCGGTAGCACAGATACGCAGTATTTT. The entire variable domain, with the rest obtained from reference TRBV18 and TRBJ2-3, is as follows: NAGVMQNPRHLVRRRGQEARLRCSPMKGHSHVYWYRQLPEEGLKFMVYLQKENIIDESGMPKERFSAEFPKEGPSILRIQQVVRGDSAAYFCASSLQSSGSTDTQYFGPGTRLTVL.

Comments on this clone: Other DNA sequences in this specimen translate into the identical CDR3. The chain links TRBV27 to TRBJ2-1; TRBD1 aligns across 11 bases. Germline assignment: CDR1 MNHEY and CDR2 SMNVEV (reference sequence). Unmatched junction bases numbered 4, after V lost 5 bases and J lost 7 bases. CDR3 size: 14 residues. This CDR3 reads CASSLGQGGNEQFF. CDR3 DNA sequence: TGTGCCAGCAGTCTGGGACAGGGGGGAAATGAGCAGTTCTTC.

The rearrangement uses TRBV20-1 and TRBJ2-1; D is uncertain. Looked up from germline, CDR1 is DFQATT and CDR2 is SNEGSKA (reference sequence). CDR3 length: 16 amino acids. V was cut by 3 bases and J by 0 bases, with 15 bases left in between. The DNA for the CDR3 is TGCAGTGCTAGTATAAGGCGGCTTAGCTCCTACAATGAGCAGTTCTTC. Translation: CSASIRRLSSYNEQFF.

The V call is TRBV14, the J call TRBJ2-7; TRBD2 matches at 7 bases. V gave up 1 base and J gave up 2 bases; unmatched junction bases: 5. The CDR3 spans 15 residues. Germline CDR1 SGHDN, CDR2 FVKESK. The CDR3: CASSQALAATYEQYF. CDR3 in DNA: TGTGCCAGCAGCCAAGCCCTAGCGGCAACCTACGAGCAGTACTTC.

The rearrangement uses TRBV3-1 (or the pseudogene TRBV3-2) and TRBJ2-3; 7 positions agree with TRBD2. Trimming at V came to 1 base and at J to 5 bases, leaving 0 bases not matched to a gene. CDR1 LGHDT and CDR2 YNNKEL come from the germline V gene (reference sequence). CDR3 length: 13 amino acids. The CDR3 DNA reads as TGTGCCAGCAGCCAAGCGGGGGGAGATACGCAGTATTTT. Protein product: CASSQAGGDTQYF.

V usage is TRBV10-3 and J usage is TRBJ2-4; 10 nucleotides match TRBD1. Trimming removed 4 bases from V and 1 base from J; junction bases left unmatched: 1. This CDR3 has 15 amino acids. Germline loops: CDR1 ENHRY, CDR2 SYGVKD. This CDR3 is CAISVGQGAKNIQYF. The CDR3 DNA follows: TGTGCCATCAGTGTGGGACAGGGGGCCAAAAACATTCAGTACTTC.

The V gene is TRBV27, the J gene TRBJ1-2, with 11 bases fitting TRBD1. Germline V gene data show CDR1 as MNHEY and CDR2 as SMNVEV (reference sequence). CDR3 length: 16 residues. Trimming removed 6 bases from V and 3 bases from J; junction bases left unmatched: 9. The CDR3 spells CASRPRDRGSDYGYTF. Written as DNA, the CDR3 is TGTGCCAGCAGGCCAAGGGACAGGGGGTCGGACTATGGCTACACCTTC.

The chain carries TRBV28 and TRBJ2-5, with D possibly matching TRBD2 (6 bases). With 3 bases removed from V and 7 bases from J, the gap between germline ends came to 15 bases. Germline-derived CDR1 and CDR2 are MDHEN and SYDVKM. The CDR3 covers 14 residues. CDR3 sequence: CASSLEGFRGTQYF. The CDR3 DNA sequence: TGTGCCAGCAGTTTGGAGGGATTTCGAGGGACCCAGTACTTC.

The V gene is TRBV5-1, the J gene TRBJ2-1; TRBD2 matches 14 bases. This CDR3 spans 16 amino acids. V dropped 0 bases and J dropped 9; count of bases not matched to a gene: 5. Germline CDR1 and CDR2: SGHRS and YFSETQ. The DNA of the CDR3 is TGCGCCAGCAGCTTGGAGGGGACTAGCGGGGGAGGTGAGCAGTTCTTC. Translating it yields CASSLEGTSGGGEQFF.

The chain links TRBV23-1 to TRBJ1-5; D unresolved. TRBV23-1 is recorded as an ORF, its role being uncertain. Between the trimmed V and J ends, which lost 1 base and 3 bases, there was a span of 10 bases. This CDR3 is built from 15 residues. CDR3 protein: CASSQFRTANQPQHF. CDR3 sequence (DNA): TGCGCCAGCAGTCAATTTCGAACAGCCAATCAGCCCCAGCATTTT.

The genes are TRBV7-8 and TRBJ2-1; TRBD1 agrees at 9 bases. From germline, CDR1 is SGHVS and CDR2 FQNEAQ. V shed 2 bases and J 7 bases; nucleotides not matched to a gene: 9. This CDR3 is 16 amino acids long. The CDR3 spells CASSLPGTGNSNEQFF. DNA of the CDR3: TGTGCCAGCAGCTTACCCGGGACAGGGAATTCGAATGAGCAGTTCTTC.